The 20 T cell receptor beta chains given below trace back to one sample, sequenced in a study of early T cells in non-severe SARS-CoV-2 infection. TCRdb re-analysed the 5' RACE reads in MiXCR, keeping a single row per CDR3 protein. The repertoire has 75,000 to 80,000 distinct CDR3 sequences, about 11% of them found once; the top ten carry about 12%. Sequenced material: whole blood, taken at baseline. The source of these receptors is an adult who was a healthcare worker with PCR-confirmed SARS-CoV-2 infection or an uninfected control (not recorded which).

The genes are TRBV5-1 and TRBJ2-7; D is unresolved. The CDR3 has 13 amino acids. Trimming shortened V by 1 base and J by 3 bases, and 8 bases separated the two germline ends. Per the germline V gene, CDR1 is SGHRS and CDR2 is YFSETQ. CDR3 DNA sequence: TGCGCCAGCAGCTTGAGGGCAGACTACGAGCAGTACTTC. This translates into CASSLRADYEQYF.

The chain recombines TRBV9 with TRBJ2-3; D gene ambiguous. CDR1 and CDR2 from the germline V gene are SGDLS and YYNGEE. Trimming cost V 5 bases and J 6 bases, with 7 bases left between them. This CDR3 is 11 amino acids long. The CDR3 here is CASSAMDTQYF. CDR3 bases: TGTGCCAGCAGTGCGATGGATACGCAGTATTTT.

This clonotype was seen many times. This chain uses TRBV6-1 with TRBJ2-7; D is undetermined. Germline values: CDR1 MNHNS, CDR2 SASEGT. There are 14 residues in the CDR3. V lost 6 bases and J 1 base, leaving 13 bases between the germline ends. For the CDR3, the DNA is TGTGCCAGCAGCCGAGCAGCAATATCCTACGAGCAGTACTTC. Translating it yields CASSRAAISYEQYF.

This clonotype came up many times. The chain is built from TRBV30 and TRBJ2-3; 9 nucleotides match TRBD2. Looked up from germline, CDR1 is GTSNPN and CDR2 is SVGIG (reference sequence). Trimming removed 2 bases from V and 0 bases from J; junction bases left unmatched: 6. The CDR3 sequence is 16 residues long. CDR3 in amino acids: CAWSPPTSGSTDTQYF. The DNA of the CDR3 is TGTGCCTGGAGTCCGCCGACTAGCGGTAGCACAGATACGCAGTATTTT.

This clonotype turned up a few times. The V and J genes are TRBV25-1 and TRBJ1-1; D is unclear. V gave up 4 bases and J gave up 4 bases, with 7 bases separating them. Germline V CDR1 and CDR2: MGHDK, SYGVNS. The CDR3 has 12 amino acids. The CDR3 region is CASSGRVTEAFF. CDR3 nucleotides: TGTGCCAGCAGTGGACGAGTCACTGAAGCTTTCTTT.

This chain uses TRBV12-3 or TRBV12-4 with TRBJ1-1; D gene unclear. The ends were cut back, 1 base at V and 1 base at J, with 13 bases in the middle. This CDR3 is 16 amino acids long. CDR3 region: CASSLGLGIGNTEAFF. Written as DNA, the CDR3 is TGTGCCAGCAGTTTAGGTCTAGGGATAGGGAACACTGAAGCTTTCTTT.

The chain combines TRBV28 with TRBJ2-1; D remains unclear. The V gene lost 6 bases and the J gene lost 2 bases, with 8 bases spanning the gap. CDR3 size: 13 residues. Germline CDR1 and CDR2: MDHEN and SYDVKM. As DNA, the CDR3 is TGTGCCAGCAGCCCGATCACCTACAATGAGCAGTTCTTC. Protein product: CASSPITYNEQFF.

This clonotype has at least ten counts. The chain carries TRBV9 and TRBJ2-5; D ambiguous. Trimming took 4 bases from V and 2 from J, leaving 12 bases between them. Germline V gene sequence: CDR1 SGDLS, CDR2 YYNGEE. CDR3 length: 14 residues. CDR3 region: CASSPRAGQETQYF. The CDR3, as DNA: TGTGCCAGCAGCCCCCGGGCCGGACAAGAGACCCAGTACTTC.

CDR3 nucleotide sequence: TGTGCCAGCAGTCGGGACCAACAAGAGACCCAGTACTTC. This codes for CASSRDQQETQYF. The chain links TRBV11-1 to TRBJ2-5, with D perhaps TRBD1 or TRBD2 (5 bases each). The V gene lost 6 bases and the J gene lost 2 bases, with 10 bases spanning the gap. Germline values: CDR1 SGHAT, CDR2 FQDESV (reference sequence). The CDR3 is 13 residues long.

The chain carries TRBV29-1 and TRBJ2-7, with D possibly matching TRBD2 (5 bases). Germline assignment: CDR1 SQVTM and CDR2 ANQGSEA. CDR3 length: 13 amino acids. Trimming cost V 2 bases and J 11 bases, with 19 bases left between them. The CDR3 DNA sequence: TGCAGCGTTGAATTCCCGGGATCCCGAAGGGAGTACTTC. This gives the protein CSVEFPGSRREYF.

The gene calls are TRBV5-1 and TRBJ2-4; maybe TRBD2 (6 bases). Germline V gives CDR1 SGHRS, CDR2 YFSETQ. The CDR3 covers 14 residues. V lost 0 bases and J lost 7, with 11 bases in between. The CDR3 DNA reads TGCGCCAGCAGCTTGGACGGGAGTCCTAACATTCAGTACTTC. Translating gives CASSLDGSPNIQYF.

Many counts were recorded for this clonotype. V and J are TRBV12-3 or TRBV12-4 and TRBJ1-2, with D maybe TRBD1 (6 bases). The CDR3 consists of 13 residues. Trimming left V 5 bases short and J 3 bases short, with 10 bases between. Here the CDR3 reads CASSSQGYYGYTF. CDR3 DNA sequence: TGTGCCAGCAGTAGCCAGGGGTACTATGGCTACACCTTC.

This clonotype was found a few times. This chain uses TRBV24-1 with TRBJ2-3; D possibly matches TRBD1 or TRBD2 (5 bases each). Trimming cost V 1 base and J 9 bases, with 10 bases left between them. The CDR3 consists of 13 residues. CDR1 and CDR2 from the germline V gene are KGHDR and SFDVKD. In DNA, the CDR3 is TGTGCCACCAGTGATTTAAGGGACGGGACGCAGTATTTT. Translated: CATSDLRDGTQYF.

The genes are TRBV7-8 and TRBJ1-1, with a tentative D call TRBD1 (5 bases). V was pared by 5 bases and J by 6 bases, with 10 bases between. This CDR3 contains 12 residues. Germline values: CDR1 SGHVS, CDR2 FQNEAQ. CDR3 sequence reads: CASSPWGAEAFF. The CDR3 DNA sequence: TGTGCCAGCAGCCCCTGGGGGGCTGAAGCTTTCTTT.

This chain joins TRBV4-1 and TRBJ2-3; 9 positions agree with TRBD2. J lost 0 bases, V lost 4 bases, and 5 bases had no gene match. The CDR3 has 16 residues. From germline, CDR1 is MGHRA and CDR2 YSYEKL. CDR3 amino acids: CASSLTSGRSTDTQYF. In DNA, the CDR3 is TGCGCCAGCAGCCTAACTAGCGGGCGTAGCACAGATACGCAGTATTTT.

Points on this clonotype: One base away lies a much larger clone, so this may be a sequencing read error. The chain has TRBV5-6 and TRBJ1-6; D remains unclear. Germline CDR1 and CDR2: SGHDT and YYEEEE. This CDR3 region has 12 residues. In DNA form, the CDR3 reads TGTGCCAACAGCTTGTCGTATTCACCCCTCCACTTT. It encodes CANSLSYSPLHF.

This clonotype was counted many times. In DNA, the CDR3 is TGCAGCGTTGGCGATTCATGGGGCGATACGCAGTATTTT. Translating it yields CSVGDSWGDTQYF. The chain has TRBV29-1 and TRBJ2-3; D possibly corresponds to TRBD1 (5 bases). Germline values: CDR1 SQVTM, CDR2 ANQGSEA. The CDR3 sequence is 13 residues long. V lost 4 bases to trimming and J lost 6 bases, with 14 bases between them.

The chain couples TRBV7-2 to TRBJ2-4; D not certain. V was clipped by 4 bases and J by 5 bases, with 12 bases between them. There are 14 residues in the CDR3. Looked up from germline, CDR1 is SGHTA and CDR2 is FQGNSA. This CDR3 reads CASSSPDGQNIQYF. CDR3 DNA sequence: TGTGCCAGCAGCTCCCCAGACGGCCAAAACATTCAGTACTTC.

This clonotype was observed many times. V and J are TRBV12-3 or TRBV12-4 and TRBJ2-6, with no clear D. The germline V and J ends were trimmed by 3 bases and 0 bases, with 9 bases remaining between them. The CDR3 length is 16 residues. The CDR3 DNA sequence: TGTGCCAGCAGTTTGTTCCCAACCTCTGGGGCCAACGTCCTGACTTTC. It specifies CASSLFPTSGANVLTF.

The genes are TRBV7-2 and TRBJ1-1; D may be TRBD1 (5 bases). The V gene lost 1 base and the J gene lost 3 bases, with 12 bases spanning the gap. The CDR3 has 15 amino acids. Germline V gives CDR1 SGHTA, CDR2 FQGNSA. The CDR3 reads CASSLDSGGDTEAFF. In DNA form, the CDR3 reads TGTGCCAGCAGCTTAGATTCTGGGGGGGACACTGAAGCTTTCTTT. The full variable domain, in which reference TRBV7-2 and TRBJ1-1 provide the parts outside the CDR3, is GAGVSQSPSNKVTEKGKDVELRCDPISGHTALYWYRQSLGQGLEFLIYFQGNSAPDKSGLPSDRFSAERTGGSVSTLTIQRTQQEDSAVYLCASSLDSGGDTEAFFGQGTRLTVV.